Presented here are 31 T cell receptor beta chains from one specimen sequenced in a study of T-cell memory formation after mild COVID-19. Via MiXCR, TCRdb re-called the 5' RACE reads, giving one row per CDR3 protein. Of 100,000 to 150,000 distinct CDR3 sequences listed, roughly 6.2% are singletons. Material for sequencing was PBMCs or a T cell subset sorted from them (not recorded which). These receptors all stem from an adult woman who had mild COVID-19 (a few samples of this study predate the infection). Cell type and time point are not known.

The rearrangement links TRBV6-5 to TRBJ2-7; the match to TRBD1 covers 7 bases. Trimming cost V 3 bases and J 4 bases; bases outside gene matches: 9. Germline V lookup: CDR1 MNHEY, CDR2 SVGAGI. The CDR3 length is 15 residues. This CDR3 reads CASSYVGDSPYEQYF. The DNA for the CDR3 is TGTGCCAGCAGTTATGTCGGGGACAGTCCGTACGAGCAGTACTTC.

The chain has TRBV7-8 and TRBJ1-5, with a tentative D call TRBD1 (5 bases). This CDR3 is built from 15 residues. Trimming removed 5 bases from V and 2 bases from J, with 13 bases in between. Germline V gene data show CDR1 as SGHVS and CDR2 as FQNEAQ. The CDR3 here is CASSQRQGGNQPQHF. The CDR3 coding sequence is TGTGCCAGCAGCCAGCGGCAGGGCGGCAATCAGCCCCAGCATTTT.

This clonotype has a count of ten or more. The chain joins TRBV12-3 or TRBV12-4 to TRBJ2-3, with 10 bases aligning to TRBD2. Trimming cost V 6 bases and J 5 bases; bases outside gene matches: 8. The CDR3 extends over 15 amino acids. The CDR3 reads CASSLSSGSLDTQYF. CDR3 in DNA: TGTGCCAGCAGCCTTTCTAGCGGGAGTTTAGATACGCAGTATTTT.

V gene TRBV11-3 combines with J gene TRBJ2-5; TRBD2 might be the D (6 bases). Trimming took 4 bases from V and 2 from J, leaving 17 bases between them. Looked up from germline, CDR1 is SGHNT and CDR2 is YENEEA. CDR3 length equals 16 residues. The CDR3 sequence: CASSWPPLGGQETQYF. In DNA form, the CDR3 reads TGTGCCAGCAGCTGGCCCCCTCTCGGGGGACAAGAGACCCAGTACTTC.

In this sample, this clonotype turned up many times. The chain uses TRBV4-3 and TRBJ2-1, with TRBD2 identical over 12 bases. This CDR3 is built from 15 residues. In germline, CDR1 is LGHNA, CDR2 YSLEER. V gave up 6 bases and J gave up 7 bases; unmatched junction bases: 7. The CDR3 loop is CASRHRGTSGNEQFF. CDR3 DNA sequence: TGCGCCAGCAGGCATCGGGGGACTAGCGGGAATGAGCAGTTCTTC.

This clonotype was detected ten times or more. The chain links TRBV25-1 to TRBJ1-2, with D possibly matching TRBD1 (5 bases). Trimming cost V 2 bases and J 3 bases, with 13 bases left between them. Germline lookup yields CDR1 MGHDK and CDR2 SYGVNS. The CDR3 runs 15 residues. This CDR3 is CASSETAEGDYGYTF. In nucleotides, the CDR3 is TGTGCCAGCAGTGAAACTGCAGAAGGGGACTATGGCTACACCTTC.

This chain joins TRBV5-1 and TRBJ2-3, with D possibly TRBD1 on 6 matching bases. Germline loops: CDR1 SGHRS, CDR2 YFSETQ. The length of the CDR3 is 12 residues. Deletions cut 5 bases from V and 8 bases from J, with 12 bases between. The chain's CDR3 is CASSHQGSTQYF. DNA of the CDR3: TGCGCCAGCAGTCACCAGGGGAGTACGCAGTATTTT.

This clonotype was counted ten times or more. The chain couples TRBV7-9 to TRBJ1-1, with a weak D call TRBD1 (5 bases). The germline CDR1 and CDR2 sequences are SEHNR and FQNEAQ (reference sequence). V gave up 5 bases and J gave up 3 bases, with 7 bases separating them. This CDR3 region has 12 residues. CDR3 residues: CASSLRDTEAFF. In DNA form, the CDR3 reads TGTGCCAGCAGCCTCAGGGACACTGAAGCTTTCTTT.

This clonotype was observed a handful of times. The chain links TRBV5-1 to TRBJ2-3, with 8 bases identical to TRBD1. Trimming took 3 bases from V and 4 from J; bases not matched to a gene: 4. The length of the CDR3 is 14 residues. Germline V gene lookup returns CDR1 SGHRS and CDR2 YFSETQ. This chain's CDR3 is CASSSSGGADTQYF. For the CDR3, the DNA is TGCGCCAGCAGCTCTTCAGGGGGCGCAGATACGCAGTATTTT.

This clonotype was picked up many times. J is TRBJ2-1 and V is TRBV7-8; TRBD2 matches at 7 bases. The V gene's germline CDR1 is SGHVS and CDR2 FQNEAQ. The junction had 9 bases not matched to a gene; V was cut back by 4 bases and J by 0 bases. The CDR3 length is 17 residues. CDR3 loop: CASSSPGRGNSYNEQFF. CDR3 DNA: TGTGCCAGCAGCTCCCCTGGGCGGGGGAACTCCTACAATGAGCAGTTCTTC.

This clonotype came up many times. The chain recombines TRBV19 with TRBJ2-3; D remains ambiguous. Trimming shortened V by 4 bases and J by 2 bases, and 10 bases separated the two germline ends. Germline V gene lookup returns CDR1 LNHDA and CDR2 SQIVND (reference sequence). The CDR3 consists of 14 residues. CDR3 sequence (DNA): TGTGCCAGTAGTAAAGCCGGCCACACAGATACGCAGTATTTT. This codes for CASSKAGHTDTQYF. Full variable domain (remainder filled in from reference TRBV19 and TRBJ2-3): DGGITQSPKYLFRKEGQNVTLSCEQNLNHDAMYWYRQDPGQGLRLIYYSQIVNDFQKGDIAEGYSVSREKKESFPLTVTSAQKNPTAFYLCASSKAGHTDTQYFGPGTRLTVL.

The V and J genes are TRBV5-4 and TRBJ1-5, with D unclear. The V end was cut by 4 bases, the J end by 0 bases, with 8 bases between. Germline CDR1 SGHNT, CDR2 YYREEE (reference sequence). The CDR3 covers 14 residues. The CDR3 DNA sequence: TGTGCCAGCAGCAACGGGATTAGCAATCAGCCCCAGCATTTT. Amino acids: CASSNGISNQPQHF.

This clonotype came up a few times. V usage is TRBV24-1 and J usage is TRBJ2-5, with TRBD2 as a possible D gene (7 bases). The CDR3 runs to 15 residues. CDR1 and CDR2 (germline): KGHDR, SFDVKD. Trimming removed 6 bases at V and 1 base at J, with 14 bases between. The CDR3 is CATSIPGGPQETQYF. The CDR3 region has the DNA TGTGCCACCAGTATCCCGGGGGGCCCCCAAGAGACCCAGTACTTC.

This clonotype was seen more than once but under ten times. J is TRBJ2-7 and V is TRBV12-3 or TRBV12-4; TRBD1 matches 7 bases. The V segment lost 5 bases and the J segment 3 bases; nucleotides outside the gene matches: 4. This CDR3 contains 13 residues. CDR3 sequence: CASSIGQDYEQYF. The CDR3 DNA is TGTGCCAGCAGTATAGGACAGGACTACGAGCAGTACTTC.

Remarks on this clonotype: The junction departs from the called germline gene at one end, perhaps through a read error. J is TRBJ2-3 and V is TRBV12-3 or TRBV12-4, with D perhaps TRBD2 (6 bases). The CDR3 covers 20 residues. As DNA, the CDR3 is TGTGCCAGCAGTATAGCCCTACAGATCGGGGGATATTCTCCATCGGATACGCAGTATTTT. This translates into CASSIALQIGGYSPSDTQYF.

There are many counts of this clonotype. Compared with germline, one end of the junction differs, possibly owing to a read error. This sequence joins TRBV7-7 and TRBJ2-3; no clear D. The germline V gene has CDR1 SSHAT and CDR2 FNYEAQ (reference sequence). There are 15 residues in the CDR3. In nucleotides, the CDR3 is TGTGCTAGCAGCTTAGTAGGTGGCAGCACAGATACGCAGTATTTT. Translating gives CASSLVGGSTDTQYF.

This clonotype was counted only a few times. The chain recombines TRBV12-3 or TRBV12-4 with TRBJ1-6; TRBD1 matches 9 bases. This CDR3 spans 16 amino acids. The V gene end was trimmed by 5 bases and the J gene end by 7 bases; junction bases not matched to a gene: 9. CDR3 sequence: CASSPHGQGPNSPLHF. CDR3 nucleotide sequence: TGTGCCAGCAGTCCCCACGGACAGGGGCCGAATTCACCCCTCCACTTT.

The DNA for the CDR3 is TGCGCCAGCAGCCAAGAAAACAGGGCGAGCAATCAGCCCCAGCATTTT. Translated, it gives CASSQENRASNQPQHF. V usage is TRBV4-1 and J usage is TRBJ1-5; weak D call: TRBD1 (6 bases). The germline gives CDR1 MGHRA, CDR2 YSYEKL. CDR3 size: 16 residues. V gave up 0 bases and J gave up 1 base, with 10 bases separating them.

V gene TRBV6-5 combines with J gene TRBJ1-2, with TRBD1 matching 7 bases. The ends lost 6 bases at V and 6 bases at J; junction bases unmatched: 4. CDR1 is MNHEY, CDR2 SVGAGI, per germline. The CDR3 spans 12 residues. In nucleotides, the CDR3 is TGTGCCAGCAGGGGACAGTCTAATGGCTACACCTTC. Protein: CASRGQSNGYTF.

This chain links TRBV6-2 or TRBV6-3 with TRBJ2-2, with TRBD2 identical over 10 bases. V shed 0 bases, J shed 7 bases, and the junction held 11 bases outside the gene matches. The CDR3 has 18 amino acids. Germline assignment: CDR1 MNHEY and CDR2 SVGEGT. The CDR3, as DNA: TGTGCCAGCAGTTACTCGATGCCAAGCGGGAGGGCTGACGGGGAGCTGTTTTTT. Protein sequence: CASSYSMPSGRADGELFF.

This clonotype was recorded a few times. For the CDR3, the DNA is TGTGCCAGCAGTCAGATGACAGGTGCTGGAAACACCATATATTTT. Translating it yields CASSQMTGAGNTIYF. V usage is TRBV7-6 and J usage is TRBJ1-3; a weak D match, TRBD1 (6 bases). Germline CDR1 and CDR2: SGHVS and FNYEAQ. V shed 6 bases and J shed 2 bases, with 14 bases lying between them. This CDR3 has 15 amino acids.

This clonotype was counted a few times. The gene calls are TRBV9 and TRBJ1-2; D not resolved. CDR3 length equals 14 residues. CDR1 and CDR2 (germline): SGDLS, YYNGEE. Trimming removed 4 bases from V and 3 bases from J, with 13 bases in between. The DNA for the CDR3 is TGTGCCAGCAGCCCCCGCTGGCAGGACTATGGCTACACCTTC. This encodes CASSPRWQDYGYTF.

This clonotype has at least ten counts. The CDR3 protein is CSVVGSGSGETQYF. Written as DNA, the CDR3 is TGCAGCGTTGTTGGTAGCGGGAGTGGAGAGACCCAGTACTTC. The chain is built from TRBV29-1 and TRBJ2-5, with TRBD2 matching over 9 bases. The CDR3 sequence is 14 residues long. Germline values: CDR1 SQVTM, CDR2 ANQGSEA. Trimming cost V 4 bases and J 4 bases; bases outside gene matches: 7.

J is TRBJ1-4 and V is TRBV4-2; no definite D call. Trimming cost V 0 bases and J 7 bases, with 12 bases left between them. The CDR3 totals 15 residues. Germline V gene sequence: CDR1 LGHNA, CDR2 YNFKEQ. In DNA, the CDR3 is TGTGCCAGCAGCCAAGATCCGGGAAAGGGTGAAAAACTGTTTTTT. Translation gives CASSQDPGKGEKLFF.

The V gene is TRBV2, the J gene TRBJ2-1; D may be TRBD2 (6 bases). CDR3 length: 13 residues. Between the trimmed V and J ends, which lost 5 bases and 9 bases, there was a span of 14 bases. The germline gives CDR1 SNHLY, CDR2 FYNNEI. The CDR3 DNA reads as TGTGCCAGCAGTCGGGACTCCTATTTTGAGCAGTTCTTC. Residues: CASSRDSYFEQFF.

The CDR3 spells CASSVLAGYNEQFF. CDR3 nucleotide sequence: TGTGCCAGCTCTGTCCTAGCGGGGTACAATGAGCAGTTCTTC. The V and J genes are TRBV7-3 and TRBJ2-1; 9 bases fit TRBD2. The ends lost 8 bases at V and 4 bases at J; junction bases unmatched: 6. The CDR3 is 14 residues long. CDR1 is SGHTA and CDR2 is FQGTGA in the germline V gene.

This clonotype was recorded a few times. The chain employs TRBV27 and TRBJ1-4, with TRBD1 matching over 11 bases. CDR1 and CDR2 (germline): MNHEY, SMNVEV (reference sequence). With V trimmed by 6 bases and J by 10 bases, 4 bases remained unmatched. This CDR3 has 13 residues. The CDR3 here is CASSWDRGRKLFF. The DNA for the CDR3 is TGTGCCAGCAGCTGGGACAGGGGGAGAAAACTGTTTTTT. Full variable domain (outside the CDR3, taken from reference TRBV27 and TRBJ1-4): EAQVTQNPRYLITVTGKKLTVTCSQNMNHEYMSWYRQDPGLGLRQIYYSMNVEVTDKGDVPEGYKVSRKEKRNFPLILESPSPNQTSLYFCASSWDRGRKLFFGSGTQLSVL.

The chain employs TRBV10-3 and TRBJ2-2, with TRBD2 as a possible D gene (6 bases). Germline loops: CDR1 ENHRY, CDR2 SYGVKD. V lost 0 bases, J lost 4 bases, and 9 bases lay in between. CDR3 length: 15 amino acids. The DNA of the CDR3 is TGTGCCATCAGTGAGTCGGGGGGTCGCACCGGGGAGCTGTTTTTT. It codes for CAISESGGRTGELFF.

This clonotype was counted a few times. This sequence joins TRBV24-1 and TRBJ1-5; 8 bases are shared with TRBD1. V lost 4 bases and J lost 5; bases outside the gene matches: 9. Germline CDR1 is KGHDR and CDR2 is SFDVKD. This CDR3 region has 16 residues. In DNA, the CDR3 is TGTGCCACCAGTGACGCCCGGACAGGGACTTATCAGCCCCAGCATTTT. It specifies CATSDARTGTYQPQHF.

This clonotype was seen repeatedly, ten times or more. The V and J genes are TRBV27 and TRBJ1-6, with TRBD1 matching 8 bases. Germline V lookup: CDR1 MNHEY, CDR2 SMNVEV (reference sequence). The CDR3 is 16 residues long. Trimming cost V 7 bases and J 8 bases; bases outside gene matches: 13. DNA of the CDR3: TGTGCCAGCAAGTCCCCTGGGACAGGTCGGGATTCACCCCTCCACTTT. This translates into CASKSPGTGRDSPLHF.

This clonotype was recorded a few times. The rearrangement joins TRBV20-1 to TRBJ2-7; 11 bases match TRBD2. The CDR3 has 20 amino acids. Germline assignment: CDR1 DFQATT and CDR2 SNEGSKA (reference sequence). V was clipped by 2 bases and J by 1 base; unmatched bases: 19. DNA of the CDR3: TGCAGTGCTAGACCACTAGCGGGAGAAGGGGATTGGGGTTTTTCCTACGAGCAGTACTTC. Protein product: CSARPLAGEGDWGFSYEQYF.